The next 31 T cell receptor beta chains were all read from a single sample in a study of preoperative IRX-2 immunotherapy in early breast cancer. The table came from immunoSEQ multiplex PCR; TCRdb's copy has only in-frame clones and leaves some out. The data contain more than 20,000 clones, approximately 77% of them singletons. Sample treatment: preoperative locoregional IRX-2 cytokine immunotherapy. The sequencing used lymph node tissue, collected after IRX-2 immunotherapy. These receptors all stem from a human donor with breast cancer.

V and J are TRBV7-6 and TRBJ2-1, with D unresolved. The V gene lost 3 bases and the J gene lost 0 bases, with 9 bases spanning the gap. Germline values: CDR1 SGHVS, CDR2 FNYEAQ. The CDR3 runs 15 residues. The CDR3 here is CASSFGKSSYNEQFF. The CDR3 DNA reads TGTGCCAGCAGCTTTGGGAAGAGCTCCTACAATGAGCAGTTCTTC.

The rearrangement uses TRBV30 and TRBJ2-1, with 7 bases lining up with TRBD2. The CDR3 loop spans 13 amino acids. The trim removed 3 bases at V and 11 bases at J, leaving 10 bases unmatched. Germline-derived CDR1 and CDR2 are GTSNPN and SVGIG (reference sequence). CDR3 nucleotide sequence: TGTGCCTGGAGACAGGCTAGCGGCCATAAGCAGTTCTTC. Translated, it gives CAWRQASGHKQFF.

This CDR3 reads CASGQGRSNQPQHF. Written as DNA, the CDR3 is TGTGCCAGTGGACAGGGAAGAAGCAATCAGCCCCAGCATTTT. V and J are TRBV12-2 and TRBJ1-5; no check of the table's D call, TRBD1, against the DNA was made. TRBV12-2 is tagged as a pseudogene. This CDR3 has 14 residues.

The genes are TRBV10-2 and TRBJ1-1, with 8 positions matching TRBD1. This CDR3 spans 12 amino acids. Germline V gene data show CDR1 as WSHSY and CDR2 as SAAADI. Losses at the gene ends were 7 bases for V and 3 bases for J; bases not matched to a gene: 1. In nucleotides, the CDR3 is TGCGCCAGCAACAGGGGGGACACTGAAGCTTTCTTT. Translating gives CASNRGDTEAFF.

The chain combines TRBV6-8 with TRBJ2-3, with D possibly matching TRBD1 (6 bases). Deletions cut 0 bases from V and 4 bases from J, with 8 bases between. The CDR3 loop spans 14 amino acids. The germline gives CDR1 MNHGY, CDR2 SAAAGT. The CDR3 DNA is TGTGCCAGCAGTTACTCGTCAGGGGCAGATACGCAGTATTTT. Its translation is CASSYSSGADTQYF.

This clone came up once. The genes are TRBV12-1 and TRBJ1-3; the DNA was not compared with TRBD1, the D call given in the table. TRBV12-1 is flagged as a pseudogene. The CDR3 runs 19 residues. CDR3 region: CASSFPPVAPGEIGNTIYF. The CDR3 DNA reads TGTGCCAGCAGCTTCCCCCCTGTCGCGCCAGGGGAAATTGGAAACACCATATATTTT.

This chain uses TRBV6-8 with TRBJ2-1; 12 nucleotides line up with TRBD2. Germline V gene lookup returns CDR1 MNHGY and CDR2 SAAAGT. CDR3 length: 18 residues. The ends lost 6 bases at V and 6 bases at J; junction bases unmatched: 15. DNA of the CDR3: TGTGCCAGCAGCTACGGAAGGTCTAGCGGGAGGGCCCGCAATGAGCAGTTCTTC. Its translation: CASSYGRSSGRARNEQFF.

CDR3 DNA sequence: TGTGCCAGCAAGCGGCCAGGGGAATTGAACACTGAAGCTTTCTTT. This sequence encodes CASKRPGELNTEAFF. The chain joins TRBV19 to TRBJ1-1; D perhaps matches TRBD1 (6 bases). The germline V gene has CDR1 LNHDA and CDR2 SQIVND (reference sequence). The V gene lost 9 bases and the J gene lost 0 bases, with 17 bases spanning the gap. The CDR3 loop spans 15 amino acids.

This chain joins TRBV18 and TRBJ1-2, with a possible D match to TRBD1 (6 bases). CDR1 and CDR2 from the germline V gene are KGHSH and LQKENI. V gave up 4 bases and J gave up 8 bases, with 14 bases separating them. The CDR3 runs to 13 residues. The CDR3 region is CASSHPTGGGYTF. CDR3 DNA: TGTGCCAGCTCACACCCGACAGGAGGAGGCTACACCTTC.

The chain is built from TRBV11-3 and TRBJ1-2; D is unclear. With 6 bases removed from V and 4 bases from J, the gap between germline ends came to 21 bases. The length of the CDR3 is 16 residues. CDR1 is SGHNT and CDR2 is YENEEA in the germline V gene. CDR3 region: CASSPSIPQEFYGYTF. The CDR3 DNA is TGTGCCAGCAGTCCTTCAATCCCCCAGGAGTTCTATGGCTACACCTTC.

The genes are TRBV6-8 and TRBJ1-1; 8 nucleotides line up with TRBD1. From germline, CDR1 is MNHGY and CDR2 SAAAGT. J lost 1 base, V lost 7 bases, and 2 bases had no gene match. The CDR3 has 13 amino acids. Here the CDR3 reads CASNGQGNTEAFF. DNA of the CDR3: TGTGCCAGCAATGGACAGGGGAACACTGAAGCTTTCTTT.

The chain's CDR3 is CATSRDDVDLNYGYTF. In nucleotides, the CDR3 is TGTGCCACCAGCAGAGATGATGTGGACCTCAACTATGGCTACACCTTC. The rearrangement links TRBV15 to TRBJ1-2, with D hard to call. Germline CDR1 LNHNV, CDR2 YYDKDF (reference sequence). V lost 0 bases to trimming and J lost 2 bases, with 13 bases between them. CDR3 length equals 16 residues.

The CDR3 DNA is TGTGCCTGGAGTGTTAGGACAGTTTCTTACGAGCAGTACTTC. It encodes CAWSVRTVSYEQYF. The V and J genes are TRBV30 and TRBJ2-7; TRBD1 is a possible D gene (6 bases). Germline CDR1 and CDR2: GTSNPN and SVGIG (reference sequence). V shed 0 bases and J shed 4 bases, with 13 bases lying between them. The CDR3 sequence is 14 residues long.

The chain joins TRBV9 to TRBJ2-6, with TRBD2 matching over 7 bases. This CDR3 is built from 17 residues. Per germline, CDR1 SGDLS and CDR2 YYNGEE. Germline trimming cut 3 bases from V and 2 bases from J; bases unmatched to any gene: 8. The CDR3 region has the DNA TGTGCCAGCAGCGAACCCCTGGCGGGAGCTGGGGCCAACGTCCTGACTTTC. Translated: CASSEPLAGAGANVLTF. The complete variable domain, with remaining parts taken from reference TRBV9 and TRBJ2-6, reads DSGVTQTPKHLITATGQRVTLRCSPRSGDLSVYWYQQSLDQGLQFLIQYYNGEERAKGNILERFSAQQFPDLHSELNLSSLELGDSALYFCASSEPLAGAGANVLTFGAGSRLTVL.

This chain uses TRBV15 with TRBJ2-7, with 8 bases fitting TRBD1. In germline, CDR1 is LNHNV, CDR2 YYDKDF (reference sequence). J gave up 4 bases and V 4 bases, and 9 bases lay outside the gene matches. The CDR3 has 15 amino acids. The CDR3 nucleotides read TGTGCCACCAGCAACTACCGGGACAGGAATTACGAGCAGTACTTC. Translation: CATSNYRDRNYEQYF.

This sequence joins TRBV6-8 and TRBJ2-1, with a weak D call TRBD2 (5 bases). The V end was cut by 2 bases, the J end by 0 bases, with 11 bases between. This CDR3 has 16 amino acids. CDR1 is MNHGY, CDR2 SAAAGT, per germline. Written as DNA, the CDR3 is TGTGCCAGCAGTTACGAAGGGAGATCCTCCTACAATGAGCAGTTCTTC. Amino acid sequence: CASSYEGRSSYNEQFF.

The sample holds a few counts of this clone. The CDR3 DNA reads as TGCAGCGTTGAATGGACAGAGGCCGGGGAGCTGTTTTTT. Translation gives CSVEWTEAGELFF. The chain combines TRBV29-1 with TRBJ2-2, with D perhaps TRBD1 (6 bases). With 2 bases removed from V and 6 bases from J, the gap between germline ends came to 10 bases. The CDR3 has 13 residues. Germline values: CDR1 SQVTM, CDR2 ANQGSEA.

A few counts support this clone. This rearrangement joins TRBV6-8 to TRBJ1-5; D ambiguous. This CDR3 contains 13 residues. The germline V and J ends were trimmed by 5 bases and 7 bases, with 12 bases remaining between them. CDR1 is MNHGY, CDR2 SAAAGT, per germline. The CDR3 region has the DNA TGTGCCAGCAGTGAGAGGGCGGGCCAGCCCCAGCATTTT. This codes for CASSERAGQPQHF.

This chain links TRBV6-8 with TRBJ1-2, with TRBD1 matching 8 bases. CDR3 length: 15 residues. Germline CDR1 and CDR2: MNHGY and SAAAGT. V was clipped by 6 bases and J by 3 bases; unmatched bases: 9. CDR3 sequence: CASRPSRGRDYGYTF. The DNA for the CDR3 is TGTGCCAGCAGGCCAAGCAGGGGGCGGGACTATGGCTACACCTTC.

This chain joins TRBV30 and TRBJ2-7; TRBD1 agrees at 9 bases. The CDR3 is 14 residues long. The V and J ends lost 4 bases and 6 bases, in that order; junction bases with no gene match: 10. Germline lookup yields CDR1 GTSNPN and CDR2 SVGIG (reference sequence). The DNA of the CDR3 is TGTGCCTGGACACGGACAACGACAGGGGGCGAGCAGTACTTC. Translated: CAWTRTTTGGEQYF.

This sequence joins TRBV19 and TRBJ2-7; D unclear. CDR3 size: 13 residues. V was trimmed by 5 bases and J by 3 bases, leaving 11 bases between them. CDR1 is LNHDA and CDR2 is SQIVND in the germline V gene (reference sequence). Here the CDR3 DNA reads TGTGCCAGTAGTTCAACTACCCTCTACGAGCAGTACTTC. Its translation is CASSSTTLYEQYF.

This chain joins TRBV11-3 and TRBJ2-7; a weak D match, TRBD2 (6 bases). Germline CDR1 and CDR2: SGHNT and YENEEA. Trimming took 4 bases from V and 2 from J, leaving 21 bases between them. CDR3 length: 17 residues. This CDR3 reads CASSSHFTEGPAYEQYF. The DNA for the CDR3 is TGTGCCAGCAGCTCCCACTTTACGGAGGGTCCCGCCTACGAGCAGTACTTC. Filled out from reference TRBV11-3 and TRBJ2-7, the complete variable domain reads EAGVVQSPRYKIIEKKQPVAFWCNPISGHNTLYWYLQNLGQGPELLIRYENEEAVDDSQLPKDRFSAERLKGVDSTLKIQPAELGDSAVYLCASSSHFTEGPAYEQYFGPGTRLTVT.

The V and J genes are TRBV11-3 and TRBJ2-1, with 8 bases identical to TRBD1. Germline loops: CDR1 SGHNT, CDR2 YENEEA. The CDR3 is made up of 15 amino acids. Losses at the gene ends were 3 bases for V and 2 bases for J; bases not matched to a gene: 3. CDR3 loop: CASSLGTGPYNEQFF. The CDR3 DNA reads as TGTGCCAGCAGCTTGGGGACAGGACCCTACAATGAGCAGTTCTTC.

The chain carries TRBV29-1 and TRBJ1-1, with 10 bases identical to TRBD1. This CDR3 has 13 residues. V gave up 6 bases and J gave up 5 bases; unmatched junction bases: 6. Germline CDR1 is SQVTM and CDR2 is ANQGSEA. The CDR3 loop is CSVPGQGKTEAFF. The CDR3 DNA reads as TGCAGCGTCCCGGGACAGGGGAAAACTGAAGCTTTCTTT.

This clone was picked up a small number of times. This sequence joins TRBV11-3 and TRBJ1-1; D unclear. CDR1 and CDR2 (germline): SGHNT, YENEEA. The germline V and J ends were trimmed by 5 bases and 4 bases, with 14 bases remaining between them. This CDR3 is built from 14 residues. The CDR3 sequence: CASSLQHLGTEAFF. CDR3 in DNA: TGTGCCAGCAGCCTCCAACACTTAGGCACTGAAGCTTTCTTT.

This sequence joins TRBV19 and TRBJ1-1; 9 bases line up with TRBD1. The CDR3 has 13 amino acids. V was pared by 6 bases and J by 6 bases, with 5 bases of the junction left unmatched. Per the germline V gene, CDR1 is LNHDA and CDR2 is SQIVND (reference sequence). CDR3 sequence (DNA): TGTGCCAGTAGGGGACAGGGAAGGCCTGAAGCTTTCTTT. Amino acid sequence: CASRGQGRPEAFF.

This rearrangement joins TRBV28 to TRBJ1-1; D might be TRBD1 (6 bases). The ends were cut back, 6 bases at V and 1 base at J, with 12 bases in the middle. The CDR3 runs to 14 residues. The germline V gene encodes CDR1 MDHEN and CDR2 SYDVKM. CDR3 protein: CASRLQGSNTEAFF. CDR3 DNA: TGTGCCAGCAGACTACAGGGCTCGAACACTGAAGCTTTCTTT.

The rearrangement joins TRBV18 to TRBJ1-3; 9 nucleotides match TRBD1. Germline loops: CDR1 KGHSH, CDR2 LQKENI. This CDR3 comprises 16 residues. Trimming took 0 bases from V and 9 from J; bases not matched to a gene: 9. Here the CDR3 reads CASSPPRQGGIGTIYF. CDR3 nucleotide sequence: TGTGCCAGCTCACCACCCCGACAGGGGGGGATCGGCACCATATATTTT. The full variable domain, in which reference TRBV18 and TRBJ1-3 provide the parts outside the CDR3, is NAGVMQNPRHLVRRRGQEARLRCSPMKGHSHVYWYRQLPEEGLKFMVYLQKENIIDESGMPKERFSAEFPKEGPSILRIQQVVRGDSAAYFCASSPPRQGGIGTIYFGEGSWLTVV.

This rearrangement joins TRBV18 to TRBJ2-1, with 7 bases lining up with TRBD1. Trimming cost V 3 bases and J 5 bases; bases outside gene matches: 7. The CDR3 extends over 15 amino acids. CDR1 and CDR2 (germline): KGHSH, LQKENI. The CDR3 loop reads CASSPRQGPNNEQFF. CDR3 sequence (DNA): TGTGCCAGCTCACCGCGACAGGGCCCCAACAATGAGCAGTTCTTC.

This sequence joins TRBV6-8 and TRBJ2-7; TRBD1 aligns across 7 bases. The CDR3 sequence is 17 residues long. CDR1 is MNHGY and CDR2 is SAAAGT in the germline V gene. Germline trimming cut 0 bases from V and 2 bases from J; bases unmatched to any gene: 10. The DNA of the CDR3 is TGTGCCAGCAGTTACTCCGGTGACAGGGAGTACCCCTACGAGCAGTACTTC. Translated, it gives CASSYSGDREYPYEQYF.

This chain joins TRBV11-3 and TRBJ1-1; D remains unclear. CDR1 SGHNT and CDR2 YENEEA come from the germline V gene. CDR3 length: 14 residues. V lost 4 bases and J lost 0, with 9 bases in between. The CDR3 loop reads CASSYLTVNTEAFF. CDR3 nucleotide sequence: TGTGCCAGCAGCTACCTAACGGTGAACACTGAAGCTTTCTTT.